Each of the 21 T cell receptor beta chains below was sequenced from the same sample in a study of vaccination effects on CD4 cells after COVID-19. Antigen-specific CD4+ T cells were expanded (with viral peptide pools) by the ViraFEST assay ahead of sequencing. At the end of about 10 days of culture, CD4+ T cells were isolated. Previously uninfected by SARS-CoV-2, the vaccine recipients also showed negative nucleocapsid antibodies. No antigens are known for them. TCRdb's table, derived via immunoSEQ multiplex PCR, lists solely in-frame clones and lacks some. The sample yields about 41,000 clones, roughly 70% seen once. The source material was CD4+ T cells from PBMCs cultured with HCoV-OC43 spike peptides, sampled before COVID-19 vaccination. The subset was: HCoV-OC43 spike overlapping peptide pool stimulation. Receptor source: a human donor who received a COVID-19 vaccine.

The DNA of the CDR3 is TGTGCCAGCAGCCAACGGACAGGGGGCGGGACTGAAGCTTTCTTT. Translation gives CASSQRTGGGTEAFF. The V gene is TRBV5-4, the J gene TRBJ1-1; 11 nucleotides agree with TRBD1. Germline CDR1 and CDR2: SGHNT and YYREEE (reference sequence). V lost 4 bases to trimming and J lost 5 bases; unmatched junction nucleotides: 7. This CDR3 contains 15 residues.

The chain has TRBV15 and TRBJ2-3; possible D gene TRBD1, 7 bases. The CDR3 is made up of 14 amino acids. The germline gives CDR1 LNHNV, CDR2 YYDKDF (reference sequence). V gave up 4 bases and J gave up 4 bases, with 12 bases separating them. In DNA form, the CDR3 reads TGTGCCACCAGCAAGGAGGGGGCGTCAGATACGCAGTATTTT. Amino acid sequence: CATSKEGASDTQYF. Drawing the rest from reference TRBV15 and TRBJ2-3, the complete variable domain is DAMVIQNPRYQVTQFGKPVTLSCSQTLNHNVMYWYQQKSSQAPKLLFHYYDKDFNNEADTPDNFQSRRPNTSFCFLDIRSPGLGDTAMYLCATSKEGASDTQYFGPGTRLTVL.

The V and J genes are TRBV4-1 and TRBJ1-5, with D perhaps TRBD1 (6 bases). Trimming took 3 bases from V and 4 from J, leaving 13 bases between them. CDR1 is MGHRA, CDR2 YSYEKL, per germline. The CDR3 runs to 15 residues. CDR3 in DNA: TGCGCCAGCAGCCACGGGACATTGCAAAATCAGCCCCAGCATTTT. This sequence encodes CASSHGTLQNQPQHF.

The chain employs TRBV6-5 and TRBJ1-2; D is undetermined. The germline CDR1 and CDR2 sequences are MNHEY and SVGAGI. V was shortened by 6 bases and J by 4 bases, with 15 bases between the two germline ends. The CDR3 has 14 residues. CDR3 protein: CASSTEREGYGYTF. CDR3 bases: TGTGCCAGCAGCACCGAACGGGAGGGCTATGGCTACACCTTC.

This clone has only one observation. The chain carries TRBV15 and TRBJ1-1; unclear D gene. Germline loops: CDR1 LNHNV, CDR2 YYDKDF (reference sequence). This CDR3 is 15 amino acids long. V lost 8 bases and J 3 bases, leaving 19 bases between the germline ends. The CDR3 here is CATYKSMGIDTEAFF. DNA for the CDR3: TGTGCCACCTATAAGAGCATGGGCATAGACACTGAAGCTTTCTTT.

A single count supports this clone. The CDR3 coding sequence is TGTGCCAGCAGTTTGACCGGACGAAAGAATGAAAAACTGTTTTTT. Its protein is CASSLTGRKNEKLFF. The chain joins TRBV27 to TRBJ1-4; D is unclear. Germline values: CDR1 MNHEY, CDR2 SMNVEV (reference sequence). The V end was cut by 3 bases, the J end by 5 bases, with 13 bases between. This CDR3 region has 15 residues.

This chain's CDR3 is CASSPDRVSGNTIYF. For the CDR3, the DNA is TGTGCCAGCAGCCCGGACAGGGTTTCTGGAAACACCATATATTTT. This chain uses TRBV11-2 with TRBJ1-3; 8 bases are shared with TRBD1. CDR1 is SGHAT and CDR2 is FQNNGV in the germline V gene. The V gene end was trimmed by 5 bases and the J gene end by 1 base; junction bases not matched to a gene: 4. This CDR3 contains 15 residues.

This chain uses TRBV29-1 with TRBJ2-5; possibly TRBD1 or TRBD2 for D (5 bases each). Germline V gene sequence: CDR1 SQVTM, CDR2 ANQGSEA. The V end lost 8 bases, the J end lost 2 bases, and 12 bases lay between the germline ends. The CDR3 is made up of 12 amino acids. The CDR3 loop reads CSHRDPQETQYF. The CDR3 DNA reads as TGCAGCCACCGGGACCCTCAAGAGACCCAGTACTTC. The whole variable domain, remainder taken from reference TRBV29-1 and TRBJ2-5, is SAVISQKPSRDICQRGTSLTIQCQVDSQVTMMFWYRQQPGQSLTLIATANQGSEATYESGFVIDKFPISRPNLTFSTLTVSNMSPEDSSIYLCSHRDPQETQYFGPGTRLLVL.

The gene calls are TRBV4-2 and TRBJ2-7; D uncertain. The germline gives CDR1 LGHNA, CDR2 YNFKEQ. The CDR3 covers 13 residues. Trimming cost V 4 bases and J 6 bases, with 13 bases left between them. The CDR3 spells CASSRERSGEQYF. The CDR3 DNA follows: TGTGCCAGCAGCCGAGAAAGATCGGGCGAGCAGTACTTC.

The V gene is TRBV19, the J gene TRBJ2-7; 10 bases are shared with TRBD2. Per the germline V gene, CDR1 is LNHDA and CDR2 is SQIVND (reference sequence). V lost 5 bases and J lost 4; bases outside the gene matches: 2. This CDR3 region has 13 residues. CDR3 sequence reads: CASSVTSGYEQYF. DNA for the CDR3: TGTGCCAGTAGTGTGACTAGCGGGTACGAGCAGTACTTC.

This clone was detected a few times. The V gene is TRBV19, the J gene TRBJ1-1; D call uncertain. This CDR3 spans 14 amino acids. Trimming removed 1 base from V and 5 bases from J, with 11 bases in between. Per germline, CDR1 LNHDA and CDR2 SQIVND (reference sequence). CDR3 protein: CASSIGRGTTEAFF. The CDR3 region has the DNA TGTGCCAGTAGTATAGGGCGGGGTACGACTGAAGCTTTCTTT.

The J gene is TRBJ1-2, the V gene TRBV7-8, with D tentatively TRBD1 (6 bases). Deletions cut 1 base from V and 2 bases from J, with 14 bases between. Germline V gene lookup returns CDR1 SGHVS and CDR2 FQNEAQ. The CDR3 spans 16 residues. The CDR3 loop is CASSLGGWDTNYGYTF. In nucleotides, the CDR3 is TGTGCCAGCAGCTTAGGGGGCTGGGACACGAACTATGGCTACACCTTC.

The gene calls are TRBV28 and TRBJ1-2; maybe TRBD1 (5 bases). Between the trimmed V and J ends, which lost 5 bases and 2 bases, there was a span of 9 bases. This CDR3 contains 13 residues. CDR1 is MDHEN, CDR2 SYDVKM, per germline. CDR3 nucleotides: TGTGCCAGCAGTAAGGGGAGGAACTATGGCTACACCTTC. Its translation: CASSKGRNYGYTF.

The chain uses TRBV12-3 or TRBV12-4 and TRBJ2-1, with D perhaps matching TRBD1 (6 bases). This CDR3 contains 12 residues. V was cut by 6 bases and J by 9 bases, with 12 bases left in between. CDR3 sequence reads: CASRPLQGEQFF. The CDR3 DNA sequence: TGTGCCAGCAGACCACTACAGGGTGAGCAGTTCTTC.

The V and J genes are TRBV25-1 and TRBJ1-4; tentatively, D is TRBD1 (5 bases). V shed 2 bases and J shed 8 bases, with 15 bases lying between them. This CDR3 spans 15 amino acids. Germline V CDR1 and CDR2: MGHDK, SYGVNS. In DNA, the CDR3 is TGTGCCAGCAGTGAAGGGGCCAACGGTAAAGAAAAACTGTTTTTT. Translation gives CASSEGANGKEKLFF.

The J gene is TRBJ1-4, the V gene TRBV3-1 (or the pseudogene TRBV3-2), with 8 bases matching TRBD1. The CDR3 length is 13 residues. The V segment lost 5 bases and the J segment 8 bases; nucleotides outside the gene matches: 4. CDR1 LGHDT and CDR2 YNNKEL come from the germline V gene (reference sequence). CDR3 loop: CASSDRGNEKLFF. The CDR3 DNA follows: TGTGCCAGCAGCGACAGGGGAAACGAAAAACTGTTTTTT.

The chain employs TRBV6-2 or TRBV6-3 and TRBJ2-7; tentative D call: TRBD1 (6 bases). Trimming took 2 bases from V and 2 from J, leaving 7 bases between them. The germline CDR1 and CDR2 sequences are MNHEY and SVGEGT. The CDR3 runs to 13 residues. The CDR3 here is CASSYRDTYEQYF. The CDR3 DNA reads TGTGCCAGCAGTTACCGGGACACCTACGAGCAGTACTTC.

V is TRBV12-5 and J is TRBJ2-2; no firm D call. Germline values: CDR1 LGHNT, CDR2 FRNRAP. The CDR3 is 13 residues long. V lost 5 bases to trimming and J lost 7 bases, with 11 bases between them. The CDR3 DNA sequence: TGTGCTAGTGGTCCCCCGTTGGGCGGGGAGCTGTTTTTT. This translates into CASGPPLGGELFF.

The chain couples TRBV2 to TRBJ2-1; 12 nucleotides line up with TRBD2. Germline V gene sequence: CDR1 SNHLY, CDR2 FYNNEI. There are 16 residues in the CDR3. The ends lost 2 bases at V and 10 bases at J; junction bases unmatched: 9. The CDR3 sequence: CASSEMASGGASEQFF. In DNA, the CDR3 is TGTGCCAGCAGTGAAATGGCTAGCGGGGGGGCTAGCGAGCAGTTCTTC.

The chain carries TRBV30 and TRBJ1-1; no firm D call. The V end was cut by 3 bases, the J end by 5 bases, with 16 bases between. The CDR3 runs to 14 residues. Germline V gene data show CDR1 as GTSNPN and CDR2 as SVGIG (reference sequence). This CDR3 is CAWRGWGGMTEAFF. In DNA, the CDR3 is TGTGCCTGGAGGGGATGGGGTGGGATGACTGAAGCTTTCTTT. Drawing the rest from reference TRBV30 and TRBJ1-1, the complete variable domain is SQTIHQWPATLVQPVGSPLSLECTVEGTSNPNLYWYRQAAGRGLQLLFYSVGIGQISSEVPQNLSASRPQDRQFILSSKKLLLSDSGFYLCAWRGWGGMTEAFFGQGTRLTVV.

The chain has TRBV6-5 and TRBJ1-2; a weak D match, TRBD1 (6 bases). The germline V gene encodes CDR1 MNHEY and CDR2 SVGAGI. This CDR3 is 13 amino acids long. With 2 bases removed from V and 8 bases from J, the gap between germline ends came to 12 bases. This CDR3 reads CASSYLQGLGYTF. The CDR3 coding sequence is TGTGCCAGCAGTTACCTACAGGGTTTAGGCTACACCTTC.